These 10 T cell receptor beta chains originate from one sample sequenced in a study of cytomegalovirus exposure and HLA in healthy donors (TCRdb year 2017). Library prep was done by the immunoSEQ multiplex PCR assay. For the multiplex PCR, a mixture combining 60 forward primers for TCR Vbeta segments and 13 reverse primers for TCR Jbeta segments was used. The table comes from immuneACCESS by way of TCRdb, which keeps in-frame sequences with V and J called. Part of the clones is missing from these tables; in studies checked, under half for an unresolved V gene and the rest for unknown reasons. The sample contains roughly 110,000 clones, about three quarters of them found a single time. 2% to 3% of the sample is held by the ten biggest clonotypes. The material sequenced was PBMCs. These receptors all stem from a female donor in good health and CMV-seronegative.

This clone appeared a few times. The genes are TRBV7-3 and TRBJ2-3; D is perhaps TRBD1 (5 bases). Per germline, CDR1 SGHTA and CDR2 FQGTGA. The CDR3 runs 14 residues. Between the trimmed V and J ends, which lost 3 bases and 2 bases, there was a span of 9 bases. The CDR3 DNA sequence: TGTGCCAGCAGCTTCGACAGACTCACAGATACGCAGTATTTT. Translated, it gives CASSFDRLTDTQYF.

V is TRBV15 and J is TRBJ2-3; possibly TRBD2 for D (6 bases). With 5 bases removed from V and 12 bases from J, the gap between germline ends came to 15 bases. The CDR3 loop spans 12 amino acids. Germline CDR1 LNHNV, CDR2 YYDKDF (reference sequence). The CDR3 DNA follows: TGTGCCACCAGCGTCGGGACTGAACTACAGTATTTT. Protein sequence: CATSVGTELQYF.

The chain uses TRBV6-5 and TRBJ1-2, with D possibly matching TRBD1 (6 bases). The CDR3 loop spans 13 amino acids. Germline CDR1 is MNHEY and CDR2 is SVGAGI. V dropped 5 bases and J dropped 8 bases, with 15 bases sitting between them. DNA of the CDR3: TGTGCCAGCAGTGAAACAGGGACCCGCGGCTACACCTTC. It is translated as CASSETGTRGYTF.

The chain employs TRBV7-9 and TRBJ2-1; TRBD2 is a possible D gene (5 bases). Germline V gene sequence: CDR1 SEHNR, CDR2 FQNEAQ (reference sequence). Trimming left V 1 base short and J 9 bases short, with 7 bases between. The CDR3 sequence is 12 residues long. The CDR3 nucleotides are TGTGCCAGCAGCTTAGGGGAGCCTGAGCAGTTCTTC. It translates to CASSLGEPEQFF.

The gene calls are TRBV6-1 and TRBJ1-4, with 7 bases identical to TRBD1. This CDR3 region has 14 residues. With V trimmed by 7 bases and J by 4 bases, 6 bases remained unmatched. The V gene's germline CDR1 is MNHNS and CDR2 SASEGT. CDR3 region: CASTRDRNNEKLFF. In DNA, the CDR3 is TGTGCCAGCACCAGGGACAGAAATAATGAAAAACTGTTTTTT.

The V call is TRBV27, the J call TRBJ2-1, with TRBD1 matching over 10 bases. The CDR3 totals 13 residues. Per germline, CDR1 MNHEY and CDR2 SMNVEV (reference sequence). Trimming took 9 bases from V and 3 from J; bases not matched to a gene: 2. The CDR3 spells CASGDRGYNEQFF. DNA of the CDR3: TGTGCCAGTGGGGACAGGGGCTACAATGAGCAGTTCTTC.

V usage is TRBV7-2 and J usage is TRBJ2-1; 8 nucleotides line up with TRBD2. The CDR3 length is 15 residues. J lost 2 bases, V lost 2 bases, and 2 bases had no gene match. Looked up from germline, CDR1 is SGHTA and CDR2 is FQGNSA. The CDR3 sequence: CASSLYGGAYNEQFF. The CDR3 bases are TGTGCCAGCAGCTTATACGGGGGGGCCTACAATGAGCAGTTCTTC.

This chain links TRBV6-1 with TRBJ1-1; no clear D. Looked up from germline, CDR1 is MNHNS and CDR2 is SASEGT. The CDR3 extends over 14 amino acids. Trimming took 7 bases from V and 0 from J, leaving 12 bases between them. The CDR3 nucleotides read TGTGCCAGCACAAGTTTGGAGATGAACACTGAAGCTTTCTTT. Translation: CASTSLEMNTEAFF.

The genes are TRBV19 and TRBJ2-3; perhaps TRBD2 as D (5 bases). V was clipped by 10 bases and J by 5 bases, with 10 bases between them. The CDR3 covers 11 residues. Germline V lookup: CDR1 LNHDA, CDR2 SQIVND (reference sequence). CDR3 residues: CAIAEGDTQYF. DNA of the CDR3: TGTGCCATCGCCGAGGGAGATACGCAGTATTTT.

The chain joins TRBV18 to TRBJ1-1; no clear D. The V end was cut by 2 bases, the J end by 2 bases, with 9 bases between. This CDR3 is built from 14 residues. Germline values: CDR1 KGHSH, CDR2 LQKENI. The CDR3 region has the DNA TGTGCCAGCTCACCAACTTTATCAAACACTGAAGCTTTCTTT. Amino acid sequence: CASSPTLSNTEAFF.